Listed here is a single T cell receptor beta chain. The clone's antigen remains unknown. Base quality data are lacking; no much larger clone is found one base away. The data belong to a study of blood T cell repertoires in COVID-19 (dated by TCRdb to 2020 to 2022). Looking at the study overall: The collaborator samples originated in the United States, Italy and Spain and spanned the acute and convalescent phases of COVID-19. The prospective study material was composed of cDNA or gDNA derived from T cells, B-cell-depleted T cells, or PBMCs. A de-identified subject ID, COVID-19 status, age in years and sex were almost always included in the sample metadata. Where HLA class I and class II types were available, the types were taken from metadata supplied by the sample provider, not from assay-based typing. The repertoires were made available in a free public database intended to serve as a resource for research on the immune response to SARS-CoV-2. The samples were drawn from two sources: the first 160 participants of the ongoing ImmuneRACE study, and 950 to 1,500 subjects contributed by 6 global collaborators. Subjects who had been exposed to COVID-19, were actively infected with it, or had recovered from it provided the deeply sampled blood TCRbeta repertoires that made up the dataset. Here is what the overall study found, with its caveats: Clinical and demographic metadata were provided uncurated, with the amount varying by source and participant.

TCRbeta CDR3 regions were amplified from genomic DNA by means of the immunoSEQ Assay, a bias-controlled multiplex PCR. For the original study's pipeline: Within the assay, amplification of reference gene primers was used to estimate how many nucleated cells each sample contained. To quantify the absolute abundance of each unique TCRbeta CDR3 rearrangement, sequence reads were collapsed and filtered. For each sample, productive Simpson clonality was calculated by taking the square root of Simpson's diversity index across productive rearrangements. TCRdb's version of the immuneACCESS table is confined to in-frame rearrangements and falls short of the full clone set. An unresolved V gene accounts for under half of the shortfall where checked; the remainder is of unknown origin. V and J calls plus clone size are reproduced from that table; the DNA served to infer D and trimming. Recorded for this sample are around 190,000 clones; around 79% of them occurred a single time. The ten biggest clones cover less than 7% of the sample.

One collaborating source in Seattle enrolled patients during active infection and followed them longitudinally through the course of disease. The collaborating institutions used their own protocols to collect whole blood in K2EDTA tubes. For TCRbeta analysis, collaborator samples were shipped as frozen whole blood, as isolated PBMCs, or as DNA extracted from either sample type. The CDR3 numbers 16 residues from cysteine through phenylalanine. The read is trimmed to its CDR3 DNA, 48 bases read in frame from base 1. Looking up the germline V gene yields CDR1 SGHRS and CDR2 YFSETQ. Trimming costs V 1 base and J 1 base, and their ends lie 14 bases apart.

This chain joins TRBV5-1 to TRBJ2-5; the D gene is possibly TRBD2, with 7 bases matching. The source of this sequence is a woman in her forties with COVID-19, enrolled during active disease. Specimen: peripheral blood. The CDR3 here reads CASSLNGGAAQETQYF. The bases read TGCGCCAGCAGCTTGAATGGGGGGGCGGCCCAAGAGACCCAGTACTTC.